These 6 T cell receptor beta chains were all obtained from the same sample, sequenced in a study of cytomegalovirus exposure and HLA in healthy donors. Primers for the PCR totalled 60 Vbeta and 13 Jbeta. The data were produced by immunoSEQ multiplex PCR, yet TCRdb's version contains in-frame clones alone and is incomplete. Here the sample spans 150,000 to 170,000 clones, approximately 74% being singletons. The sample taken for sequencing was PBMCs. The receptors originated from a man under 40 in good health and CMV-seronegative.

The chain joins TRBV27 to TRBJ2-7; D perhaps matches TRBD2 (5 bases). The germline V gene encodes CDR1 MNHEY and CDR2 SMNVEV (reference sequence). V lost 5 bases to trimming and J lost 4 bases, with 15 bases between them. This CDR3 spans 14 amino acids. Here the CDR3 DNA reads TGTGCCAGCAGTCGGAGGACGGATTTTTACGAGCAGTACTTC. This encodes CASSRRTDFYEQYF.

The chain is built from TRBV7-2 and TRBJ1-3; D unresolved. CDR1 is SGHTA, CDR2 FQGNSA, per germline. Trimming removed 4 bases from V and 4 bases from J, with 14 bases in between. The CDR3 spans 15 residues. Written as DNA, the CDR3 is TGTGCCAGCAGCTCAATACCAGATACAGGAAACACCATATATTTT. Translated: CASSSIPDTGNTIYF.

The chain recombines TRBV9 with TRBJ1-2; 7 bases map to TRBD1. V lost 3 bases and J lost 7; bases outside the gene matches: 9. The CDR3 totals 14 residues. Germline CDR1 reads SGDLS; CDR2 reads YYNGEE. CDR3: CASSANRGPSGYTF. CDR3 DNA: TGTGCCAGCAGCGCGAACAGGGGCCCGAGTGGCTACACCTTC.

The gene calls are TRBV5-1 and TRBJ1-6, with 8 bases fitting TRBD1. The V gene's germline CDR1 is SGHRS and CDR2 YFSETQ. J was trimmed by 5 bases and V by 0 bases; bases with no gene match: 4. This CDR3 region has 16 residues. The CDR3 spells CASSLVGTGDNSPLHF. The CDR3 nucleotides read TGCGCCAGCAGCTTGGTCGGGACAGGAGATAATTCACCCCTCCACTTT.

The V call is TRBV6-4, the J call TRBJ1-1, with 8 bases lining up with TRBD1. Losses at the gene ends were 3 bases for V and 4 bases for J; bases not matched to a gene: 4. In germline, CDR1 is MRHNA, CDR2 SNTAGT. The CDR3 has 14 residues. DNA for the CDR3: TGTGCCAGCAGTGAGACAGGGGCCTCCACTGAAGCTTTCTTT. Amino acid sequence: CASSETGASTEAFF.

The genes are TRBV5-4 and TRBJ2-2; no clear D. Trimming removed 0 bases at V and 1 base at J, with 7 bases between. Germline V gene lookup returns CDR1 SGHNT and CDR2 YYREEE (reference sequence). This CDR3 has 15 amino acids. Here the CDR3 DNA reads TGTGCCAGCAGCTTGGTGGGCAGGAACACCGGGGAGCTGTTTTTT. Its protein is CASSLVGRNTGELFF.